This TCR beta chain was found in a study of control samples from healthy donors and cancer patients. Here immunoSEQ multiplex PCR was the method, and the copy in TCRdb shows in-frame clones only, minus some. In the table there are over 100,000 clones, around 89% of which are singletons. The V and J ends lost 2 bases and 4 bases, in that order; junction bases with no gene match: 9. The CDR3 runs to 17 residues. Germline CDR1 and CDR2: MNHEY and SVGEGT. Specimen: blood. This chain connects TRBV6-2 or TRBV6-3 to TRBJ1-5; the match to TRBD1 covers 9 bases. This sequence was found in a man aged 40-49 years in good health. The CDR3 spells CASSYRTGQGPNQPQHF. DNA of the CDR3: TGTGCCAGCAGTTACCGAACGGGACAGGGACCAAATCAGCCCCAGCATTTT.